These T cell receptor beta chains were read from a single sample in a study of blood T cell repertoires in COVID-19. This table comes from immunoSEQ multiplex PCR, and its TCRdb copy is limited to in-frame clones, with some not included. The profile covers around 71,000 clones, with 75% to 85% appearing a single time and less than 8% taken by the ten largest. The sequenced sample was peripheral blood. These receptors were collected from a man between 25 and 39 years old with COVID-19, enrolled during active disease. The CDR3 runs from the conserved cysteine through the conserved F or W. The D gene is left open where the match is weak. Some rows have no size entry. The others give once, few or many, or a class for an expanded clone.

j_call,d_call,clone_size,v_call,cdr3_aa,cdr3_nt
TRBJ1-2,NA,once,TRBV27,CASSPLQAGVRGYTF,TGTGCCAGCAGCCCCCTCCAGGCGGGGGTAAGGGGCTACACCTTC
TRBJ2-1,NA,NA,TRBV21-1,CASSKIPVSRDLNEQFF,TGTGCCAGCAGCAAAATCCCCGTGTCAAGGGACTTAAATGAGCAGTTCTTC
TRBJ1-1,NA,NA,TRBV6-5,CASKTGNTEAFF,TGTGCCAGTAAAACAGGGAACACTGAAGCTTTCTTT
TRBJ2-1,TRBD2,NA,TRBV27,CASSRTSVASYNEQFF,TGTGCCAGCAGTCGGACTAGCGTGGCCTCCTACAATGAGCAGTTCTTC
TRBJ2-3,TRBD2,NA,TRBV11-3,CASSFGGSGRALQTDTQYF,TGTGCCAGCAGCTTTGGGGGAAGCGGGAGGGCCCTCCAGACAGATACGCAGTATTTT
TRBJ1-5,TRBD1,NA,TRBV6-1,CASSSDRGSNQPQHF,TGTGCCAGCAGTTCCGACAGGGGTAGCAATCAGCCCCAGCATTTT
TRBJ1-1,NA,NA,TRBV5-1,CASSLARADTEAFF,TGCGCCAGCAGCTTGGCCCGCGCGGACACTGAAGCTTTCTTT
TRBJ1-4,TRBD1,NA,TRBV7-2,CASSDNRGSNEKLFF,TGTGCCAGCAGCGACAACAGGGGTTCTAATGAAAAACTGTTTTTT
TRBJ2-7,TRBD1,NA,TRBV30,CAWSGQGSLYEQYF,TGTGCCTGGAGCGGACAGGGCTCCCTCTACGAGCAGTACTTC
TRBJ1-1,NA,NA,TRBV24-1,CATRAPGGPNTEAFF,TGTGCCACCAGGGCCCCGGGGGGGCCGAACACTGAAGCTTTCTTT
TRBJ2-7,TRBD2,NA,TRBV28,CASSPRLAEPYEQYF,TGTGCCAGCAGCCCCCGACTAGCGGAACCCTACGAGCAGTACTTC
TRBJ2-5,TRBD1,once,TRBV19,CASSIEGTGIETQYF,TGTGCCAGTAGTATAGAGGGGACAGGGATAGAGACCCAGTACTTC
TRBJ2-1,TRBD2,NA,TRBV19,CASSIQGPLGLAGALLNEQFF,TGTGCCAGTAGTATACAAGGACCGCTCGGGCTAGCGGGGGCCCTCCTCAATGAGCAGTTCTTC
TRBJ1-2,NA,NA,TRBV24-1,CANTLARYGYTF,TGTGCCAACACGCTAGCCCGATATGGCTACACCTTC
TRBJ1-3,NA,few,TRBV3-1/TRBV3-2,CASSRPDTGSSGNTIYF,TGTGCCAGCAGCCGCCCGGATACAGGGAGCTCTGGAAACACCATATATTTT
TRBJ2-2,NA,NA,TRBV30,CAWSGSSLTGELFF,TGTGCCTGGAGTGGGTCTAGTCTAACCGGGGAGCTGTTTTTT
TRBJ2-3,NA,NA,TRBV11-2,CASGDLGVQYF,TGTGCCAGCGGGGACTTGGGGGTGCAGTATTTT
TRBJ1-5,NA,NA,TRBV30,CAWSVQTGLNQPQHF,TGTGCCTGGAGTGTACAGACAGGACTTAATCAGCCCCAGCATTTT
TRBJ1-1,TRBD1,NA,TRBV10-3,CAISPTGAISNTEAFF,TGTGCCATCAGCCCCACAGGGGCTATATCGAACACTGAAGCTTTCTTT
TRBJ1-2,TRBD1,NA,TRBV7-9,CASSLHRGQGYGYTF,TGTGCCAGCAGCTTACATAGGGGACAGGGCTATGGCTACACCTTC
TRBJ1-5,NA,few,TRBV24-1,CATSDPLEGNQPQHF,TGTGCCACCAGTGATCCGCTGGAGGGCAATCAGCCCCAGCATTTT
TRBJ2-5,TRBD2,once,TRBV9,CASSYQGLAQETQYF,TGTGCCAGCAGCTACCAGGGACTAGCCCAAGAGACCCAGTACTTC
TRBJ1-2,TRBD1,NA,TRBV2,CASRGTGASLGYTF,TGTGCCAGCAGGGGGACAGGGGCCTCTCTTGGCTACACCTTC
TRBJ2-5,TRBD2,NA,TRBV11-3,CASSLGLAGPETQYF,TGTGCCAGCAGCTTAGGCCTAGCGGGACCCGAGACCCAGTACTTC
TRBJ2-5,NA,NA,TRBV15,CATSNIAGETQYF,TGTGCCACCAGCAACATTGCGGGGGAGACCCAGTACTTC
TRBJ2-1,NA,NA,TRBV30,CAWRPESYNEQFF,TGTGCCTGGAGGCCGGAGTCCTACAATGAGCAGTTCTTC
TRBJ2-7,NA,many,TRBV6-2/TRBV6-3,CASSQDTSYEQYF,TGTGCCAGCAGCCAGGACACCTCCTACGAGCAGTACTTC
TRBJ2-7,NA,NA,TRBV28,CASSLWGGTFAEQYF,TGTGCCAGCAGTTTATGGGGCGGGACCTTCGCCGAGCAGTACTTC
TRBJ2-2,NA,NA,TRBV19,CASSPLQGTGELFF,TGTGCCAGTAGTCCATTACAGGGTACCGGGGAGCTGTTTTTT
TRBJ2-7,NA,once,TRBV10-3,CAISDLAETEF,TGTGCCATCAGTGATTTGGCAGAAACAGAATTC
TRBJ2-3,TRBD2,NA,TRBV10-3,CAITPSGSAPSTDTQYF,TGTGCCATCACCCCTAGCGGGAGTGCGCCGAGCACAGATACGCAGTATTTT
TRBJ2-1,TRBD2,NA,TRBV27,CASASGRGSSYNEQFF,TGTGCCAGTGCTAGCGGGAGGGGAAGCTCCTACAATGAGCAGTTCTTC
TRBJ2-1,TRBD2,NA,TRBV9,CASSDRDYLIGRSSYNEQFF,TGTGCCAGCAGCGACCGGGACTACCTCATAGGAAGGAGCTCCTACAATGAGCAGTTCTTC
TRBJ1-5,TRBD1,NA,TRBV10-3,CAISESTGDDQPQHF,TGTGCCATCAGTGAGTCGACAGGGGACGATCAGCCCCAGCATTTT
TRBJ1-1,NA,NA,TRBV21-1,CASSPSPDREAEAFF,TGTGCCAGCAGCCCTAGCCCAGACAGGGAGGCTGAAGCTTTCTTT
TRBJ2-7,TRBD2,NA,TRBV28,CASSLGLAGGKKQYF,TGTGCCAGCAGTTTGGGACTAGCGGGAGGGAAAAAGCAGTACTTC
TRBJ1-2,NA,NA,TRBV7-2,CASSPAGGRTGYTF,TGTGCCAGCAGCCCCGCGGGCGGACGGACTGGCTACACCTTC
TRBJ2-5,NA,NA,TRBV12-3/TRBV12-4,CASSSTETQYF,TGTGCCAGCAGTTCTACCGAGACCCAGTACTTC
TRBJ2-6,NA,NA,TRBV2,CASSYQGRSGANVLTF,TGTGCCAGCAGTTACCAGGGTAGGTCTGGGGCCAACGTCCTGACTTTC
TRBJ2-1,TRBD1,NA,TRBV18,CASSPGTGSYNEQFF,TGTGCCAGCTCACCGGGGACAGGCTCCTACAATGAGCAGTTCTTC
TRBJ2-7,TRBD1,few,TRBV2,CASSAGTGSSEQYF,TGTGCCAGCAGTGCCGGGACAGGGTCATCCGAGCAGTACTTC
TRBJ2-5,NA,NA,TRBV5-6,CATNSGTEETQYF,TGTGCCACCAACTCCGGGACTGAAGAGACCCAGTACTTC
TRBJ1-1,TRBD1,NA,TRBV28,CASSFSGTGDGAFF,TGTGCCAGCAGTTTCTCCGGGACAGGGGATGGAGCTTTCTTT
TRBJ1-1,NA,NA,TRBV6-2/TRBV6-3,CASSYRRNTEAFF,TGTGCCAGCAGTTACAGGAGGAACACTGAAGCTTTCTTT
TRBJ2-1,TRBD2,NA,TRBV4-3,CASSSRLADEQFF,TGCGCCAGCAGCTCCCGACTAGCCGATGAGCAGTTCTTC
TRBJ2-5,NA,NA,TRBV7-8,CASSLGRWETQYF,TGTGCCAGCAGCTTGGGGCGATGGGAGACCCAGTACTTC
TRBJ2-2,TRBD2,NA,TRBV25-1,CASSEVRGGGTGELFF,TGTGCCAGCAGTGAAGTCCGCGGGGGTGGCACCGGGGAGCTGTTTTTT
TRBJ1-2,NA,once,TRBV3-1/TRBV3-2,CASSRSLGAGGYTF,TGTGCCAGCAGCCGAAGTTTGGGGGCTGGCGGCTACACCTTC
TRBJ2-1,TRBD2,NA,TRBV2,CARGRETYNEQFF,TGTGCCAGGGGGCGGGAGACCTACAATGAGCAGTTCTTC
TRBJ2-5,TRBD2,NA,TRBV19,CASSIIGLAGTPQETQYF,TGTGCCAGTAGTATAATCGGACTAGCGGGAACACCACAAGAGACCCAGTACTTC
TRBJ2-3,TRBD2,NA,TRBV28,CASRSGGPITDTQYF,TGTGCCAGCAGGTCGGGAGGGCCCATCACAGATACGCAGTATTTT
TRBJ1-1,TRBD1,NA,TRBV5-6,CASSFGTGGPEAFF,TGTGCCAGCAGCTTCGGGACAGGGGGCCCTGAAGCTTTCTTT
TRBJ2-7,NA,medium-sized,TRBV9,CASSVAPDRTAYEQYF,TGTGCCAGCAGCGTAGCCCCAGACAGGACGGCCTACGAGCAGTACTTC
TRBJ2-7,NA,NA,TRBV4-1,CASSQQGSYEQYF,TGCGCCAGCAGCCAACAGGGCTCCTACGAGCAGTACTTC
TRBJ2-3,NA,once,TRBV6-5,CASSYTFDSYTQYF,TGTGCCAGCAGTTACACCTTCGACTCCTATACGCAGTATTTT
TRBJ2-2,TRBD1,once,TRBV7-3,CASSPNRGTGELFF,TGTGCCAGCAGCCCAAACAGGGGGACCGGGGAGCTGTTTTTT